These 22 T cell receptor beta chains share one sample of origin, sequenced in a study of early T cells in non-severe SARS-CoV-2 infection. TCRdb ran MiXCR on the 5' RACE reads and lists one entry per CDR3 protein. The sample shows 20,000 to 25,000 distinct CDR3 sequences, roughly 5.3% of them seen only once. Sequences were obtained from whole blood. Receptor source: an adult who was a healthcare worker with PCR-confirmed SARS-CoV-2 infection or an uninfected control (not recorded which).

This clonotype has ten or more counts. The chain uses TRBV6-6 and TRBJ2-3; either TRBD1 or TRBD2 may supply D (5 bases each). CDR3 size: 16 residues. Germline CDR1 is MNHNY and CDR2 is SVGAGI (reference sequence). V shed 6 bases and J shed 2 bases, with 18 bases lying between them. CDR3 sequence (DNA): TGTGCCAGCAGGCCAACGGGACGTCGGACCACAGATACGCAGTATTTT. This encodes CASRPTGRRTTDTQYF.

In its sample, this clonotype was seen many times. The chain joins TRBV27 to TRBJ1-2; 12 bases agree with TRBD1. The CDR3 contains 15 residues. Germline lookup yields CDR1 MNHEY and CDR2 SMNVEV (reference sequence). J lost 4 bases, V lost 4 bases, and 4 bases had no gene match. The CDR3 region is CASSWGTGGGYGYTF. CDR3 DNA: TGTGCCAGCAGTTGGGGGACAGGGGGCGGCTATGGCTACACCTTC.

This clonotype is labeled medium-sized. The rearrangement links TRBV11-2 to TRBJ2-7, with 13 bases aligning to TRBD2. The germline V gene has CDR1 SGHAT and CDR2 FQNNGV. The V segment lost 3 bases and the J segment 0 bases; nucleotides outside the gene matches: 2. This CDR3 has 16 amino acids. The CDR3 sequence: CASSLTSGGSSYEQYF. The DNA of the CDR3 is TGTGCCAGCAGCTTGACTAGCGGGGGGAGCTCCTACGAGCAGTACTTC. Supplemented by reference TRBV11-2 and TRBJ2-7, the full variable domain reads EAGVAQSPRYKIIEKRQSVAFWCNPISGHATLYWYQQILGQGPKLLIQFQNNGVVDDSQLPKDRFSAERLKGVDSTLKIQPAKLEDSAVYLCASSLTSGGSSYEQYFGPGTRLTVT.

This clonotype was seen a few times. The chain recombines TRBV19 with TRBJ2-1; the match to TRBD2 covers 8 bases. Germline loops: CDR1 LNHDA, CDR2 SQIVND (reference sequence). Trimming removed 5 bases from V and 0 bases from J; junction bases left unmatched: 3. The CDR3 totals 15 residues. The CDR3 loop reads CASSPGGASYNEQFF. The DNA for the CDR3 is TGTGCCAGTAGTCCCGGGGGGGCCTCCTACAATGAGCAGTTCTTC. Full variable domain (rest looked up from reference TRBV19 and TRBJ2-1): DGGITQSPKYLFRKEGQNVTLSCEQNLNHDAMYWYRQDPGQGLRLIYYSQIVNDFQKGDIAEGYSVSREKKESFPLTVTSAQKNPTAFYLCASSPGGASYNEQFFGPGTRLTVL.

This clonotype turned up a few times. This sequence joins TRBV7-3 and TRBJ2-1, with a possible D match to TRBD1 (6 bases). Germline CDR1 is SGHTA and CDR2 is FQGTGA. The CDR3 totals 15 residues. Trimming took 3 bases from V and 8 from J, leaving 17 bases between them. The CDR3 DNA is TGTGCCAGCAGCTTGAATACCCTACAGGGCGATGAGCAGTTCTTC. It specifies CASSLNTLQGDEQFF.

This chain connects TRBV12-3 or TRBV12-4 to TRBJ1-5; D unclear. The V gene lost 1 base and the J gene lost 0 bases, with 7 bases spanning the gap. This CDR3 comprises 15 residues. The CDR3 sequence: CASSLVLGSNQPQHF. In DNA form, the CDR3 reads TGTGCCAGCAGTTTAGTTTTGGGTAGCAATCAGCCCCAGCATTTT.

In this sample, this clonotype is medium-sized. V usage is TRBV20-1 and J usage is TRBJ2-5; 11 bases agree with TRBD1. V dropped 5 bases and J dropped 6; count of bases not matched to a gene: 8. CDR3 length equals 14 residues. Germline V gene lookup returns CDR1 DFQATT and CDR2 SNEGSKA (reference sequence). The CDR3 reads CSAEDRGRKKTQYF. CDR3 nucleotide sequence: TGCAGTGCTGAGGACAGGGGGCGTAAAAAGACCCAGTACTTC.

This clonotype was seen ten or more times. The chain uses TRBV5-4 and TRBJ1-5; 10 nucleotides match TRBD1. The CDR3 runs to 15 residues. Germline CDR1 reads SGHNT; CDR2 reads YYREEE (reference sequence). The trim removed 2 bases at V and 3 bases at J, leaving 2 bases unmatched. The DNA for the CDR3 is TGTGCCAGCAGCTTAGGGACAGGGGACAATCAGCCCCAGCATTTT. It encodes CASSLGTGDNQPQHF.

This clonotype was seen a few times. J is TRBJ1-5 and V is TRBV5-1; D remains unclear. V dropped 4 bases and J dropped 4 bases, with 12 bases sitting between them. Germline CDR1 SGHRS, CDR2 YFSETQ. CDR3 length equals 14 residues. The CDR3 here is CASSQEDWNQPQHF. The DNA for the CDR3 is TGCGCCAGCAGCCAAGAAGACTGGAATCAGCCCCAGCATTTT.

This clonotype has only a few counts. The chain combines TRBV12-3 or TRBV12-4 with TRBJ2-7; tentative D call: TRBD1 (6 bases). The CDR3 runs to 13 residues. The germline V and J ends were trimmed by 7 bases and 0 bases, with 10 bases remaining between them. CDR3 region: CASNRDISYEQYF. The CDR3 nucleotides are TGTGCCAGCAACCGGGACATCTCCTACGAGCAGTACTTC.

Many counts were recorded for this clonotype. Here the CDR3 DNA reads TGTGCCAGCAGCTTAGCGCCGGGAACTAGTACTTGGCAGTACTTC. Residues: CASSLAPGTSTWQYF. This chain uses TRBV7-2 with TRBJ2-7; D possibly corresponds to TRBD2 (5 bases). V was pared by 0 bases and J by 9 bases, with 18 bases between. This CDR3 contains 15 residues. Germline CDR1 reads SGHTA; CDR2 reads FQGNSA.

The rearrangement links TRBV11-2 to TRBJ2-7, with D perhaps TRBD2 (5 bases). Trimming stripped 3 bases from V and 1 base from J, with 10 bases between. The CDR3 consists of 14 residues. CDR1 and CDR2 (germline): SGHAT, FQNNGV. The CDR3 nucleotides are TGTGCCAGCAGCTTTTCGGGGATATCCTACGAGCAGTACTTC. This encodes CASSFSGISYEQYF.

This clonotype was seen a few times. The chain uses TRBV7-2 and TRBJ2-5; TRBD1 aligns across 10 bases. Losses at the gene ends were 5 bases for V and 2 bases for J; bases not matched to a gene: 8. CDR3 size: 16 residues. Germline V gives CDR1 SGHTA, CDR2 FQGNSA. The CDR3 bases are TGTGCCAGCAGCCCTTGGGGACAGGGGACTCAAGAGACCCAGTACTTC. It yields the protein CASSPWGQGTQETQYF.

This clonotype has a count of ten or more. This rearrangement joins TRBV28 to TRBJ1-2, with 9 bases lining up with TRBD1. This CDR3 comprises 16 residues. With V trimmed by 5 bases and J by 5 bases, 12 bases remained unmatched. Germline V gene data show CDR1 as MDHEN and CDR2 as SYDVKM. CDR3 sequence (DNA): TGTGCCAGCAGTCCCACCGGGACAGGGTATGCGTATGGCTACACCTTC. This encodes CASSPTGTGYAYGYTF.

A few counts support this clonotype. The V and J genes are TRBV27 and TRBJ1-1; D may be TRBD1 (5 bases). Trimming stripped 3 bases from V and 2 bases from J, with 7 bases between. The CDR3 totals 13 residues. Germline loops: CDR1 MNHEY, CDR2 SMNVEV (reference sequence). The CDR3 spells CASSFDSNTEAFF. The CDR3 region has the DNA TGTGCCAGCAGTTTCGACAGTAACACTGAAGCTTTCTTT.

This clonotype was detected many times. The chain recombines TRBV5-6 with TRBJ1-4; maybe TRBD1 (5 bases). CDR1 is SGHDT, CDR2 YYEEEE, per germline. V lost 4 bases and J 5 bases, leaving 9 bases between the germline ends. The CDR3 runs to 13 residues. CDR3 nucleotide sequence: TGTGCCAGCAGCCCGGGACCAAATGAAAAACTGTTTTTT. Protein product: CASSPGPNEKLFF.

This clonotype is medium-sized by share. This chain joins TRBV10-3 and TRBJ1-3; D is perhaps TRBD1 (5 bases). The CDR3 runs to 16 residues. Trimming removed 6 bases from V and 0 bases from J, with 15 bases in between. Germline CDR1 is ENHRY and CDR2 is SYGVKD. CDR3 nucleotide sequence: TGTGCCATCAGGCAGAGGGACGTAAACTCTGGAAACACCATATATTTT. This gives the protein CAIRQRDVNSGNTIYF.

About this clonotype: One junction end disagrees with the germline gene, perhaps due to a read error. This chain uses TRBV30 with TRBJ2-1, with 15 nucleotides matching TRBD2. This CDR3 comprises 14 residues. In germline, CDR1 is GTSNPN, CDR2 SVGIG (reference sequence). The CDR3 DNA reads TGTGCCCGGAGCGGGACTAGCGGGGGGAATGAGCAGTTCTTC. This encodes CARSGTSGGNEQFF.

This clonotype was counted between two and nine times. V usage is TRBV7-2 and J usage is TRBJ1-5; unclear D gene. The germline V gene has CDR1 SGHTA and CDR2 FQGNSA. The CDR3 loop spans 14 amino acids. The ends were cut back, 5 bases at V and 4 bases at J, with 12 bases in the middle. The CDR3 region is CASSPRALNQPQHF. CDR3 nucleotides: TGTGCCAGCAGCCCACGGGCCCTAAATCAGCCCCAGCATTTT.

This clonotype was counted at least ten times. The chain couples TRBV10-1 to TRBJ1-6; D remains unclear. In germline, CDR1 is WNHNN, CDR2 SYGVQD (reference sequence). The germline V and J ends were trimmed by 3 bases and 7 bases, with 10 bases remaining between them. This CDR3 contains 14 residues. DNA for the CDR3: TGCGCCAGCAGTGACGGCTCGAGGAATTCACCCCTCCACTTT. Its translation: CASSDGSRNSPLHF.

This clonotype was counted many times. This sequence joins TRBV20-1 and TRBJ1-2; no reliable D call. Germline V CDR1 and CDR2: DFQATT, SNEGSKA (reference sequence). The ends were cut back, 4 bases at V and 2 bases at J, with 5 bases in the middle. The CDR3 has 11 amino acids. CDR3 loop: CSANTNYGYTF. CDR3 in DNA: TGCAGTGCTAATACCAACTATGGCTACACCTTC.

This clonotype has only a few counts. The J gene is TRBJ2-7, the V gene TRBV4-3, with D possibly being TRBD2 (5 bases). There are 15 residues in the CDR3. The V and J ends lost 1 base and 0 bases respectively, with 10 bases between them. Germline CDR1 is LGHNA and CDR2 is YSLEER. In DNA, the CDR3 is TGCGCCAGCAGCCAAGGAAGCGGAGACTCCTACGAGCAGTACTTC. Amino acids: CASSQGSGDSYEQYF.